This TCR beta chain was captured by sequencing in a study of T cell responses to AZD1222 COVID-19 vaccine. Some clones are missing from TCRdb's copy, which holds only in-frame ones; the method was immunoSEQ multiplex PCR. The table lists some 130,000 clones, roughly nine tenths of them singletons, with 9.5% in the top ten. V was trimmed by 0 bases and J by 7 bases, leaving 9 bases between them. Germline CDR1 reads SEHNR; CDR2 reads FQNEAQ (reference sequence). The CDR3 length is 13 residues. This chain joins TRBV7-9 and TRBJ1-2; D gene uncertain. This clonotype was obtained from an adult who received the AZD1222 COVID-19 vaccine. The specimen comprised peripheral blood, sampled 28 days after the second AZD1222 dose. The DNA for the CDR3 is TGTGCCAGCAGCTTAGCAGGATCGGCTGGCTACACCTTC. Translating gives CASSLAGSAGYTF.